A few counts support the clone carrying this T cell receptor (beta chain). No antigen is known for it. By 5'RACE template switching, TCR cDNA was produced, with a universal primer site and UMIs added in the process. TCRdb recomputed calls from the 5' RACE reads with MiXCR, one row per CDR3 protein. The sample lists about 58,000 distinct CDR3 sequences, approximately 6.5% occurring once. J was trimmed by 0 bases and V by 3 bases; bases with no gene match: 3. Germline V CDR1 and CDR2: MNHEY, SMNVEV (reference sequence). The CDR3 is 17 amino acids. The data were obtained in a study of T cells after yellow fever vaccination. Overall study findings and caveats: In post-booster samples, most primary-vaccination clones reappeared (about 96% CD4, 75% to 90% CD8). Any FACS-sorted repertoire could hold abundant clonotypes that contaminate it from the bulk population.

The sequenced sample was CD8+ T cells sorted from PBMCs, obtained on the day of the first yellow fever vaccination. J is TRBJ2-1 and V is TRBV27; 12 nucleotides align to TRBD2. This sequence originates from a man between 18 and 29 years old who received the YFV17D yellow fever vaccine. This chain's CDR3 is CASSLPSGGDSYNEQFF. The CDR3 nucleotides are TGTGCCAGCAGTTTGCCTAGCGGGGGGGACTCCTACAATGAGCAGTTCTTC.